This is a list of T cell receptor beta chains from one sample in a study of cytomegalovirus exposure and HLA in healthy donors. The method was immunoSEQ multiplex PCR; TCRdb's version includes in-frame clones alone and lacks a portion of them. The sample includes a few hundred thousand clones, around nine tenths of them seen just once. What was sequenced was PBMCs. These receptors were taken from a woman between 18 and 29 years old in good health and CMV-seronegative. Each CDR3 is given with its conserved first and last residue. Each record gives: J gene, D gene, V gene, clone size, CDR3 DNA, CDR3 protein. A D gene is named only where the DNA matches it firmly. The size entry is marked missing in some rows and otherwise reads once, few, many or a size class.

j_gene: TRBJ2-5
d_gene: TRBD2
v_gene: TRBV5-5
abundance: -
CDR3nt: TGTGCCAGCAGCTTGGGCGTAGCGGGAGCTCAAGAGACCCAGTACTTC
CDR3aa: CASSLGVAGAQETQYF

j_gene: TRBJ1-4
d_gene: -
v_gene: TRBV2
abundance: few
CDR3nt: TGTGCCAGCAGATCCAGTGAAAAACTGTTTTTT
CDR3aa: CASRSSEKLFF

j_gene: TRBJ1-5
d_gene: TRBD1
v_gene: TRBV4-3
abundance: -
CDR3nt: TGCGCCAGCAGCCACGGACAGGATCAGCCCCAGCATTTT
CDR3aa: CASSHGQDQPQHF

j_gene: TRBJ2-3
d_gene: -
v_gene: TRBV4-1
abundance: few
CDR3nt: TGCGCCAGCAGCCAGACTACGTCAGGACCTCGCGATACGCAGTATTTT
CDR3aa: CASSQTTSGPRDTQYF

j_gene: TRBJ1-1
d_gene: TRBD1
v_gene: TRBV6-5
abundance: -
CDR3nt: TGTGCCAGCAGTTGGGGACAGATGAACACTGAAGCTTTCTTT
CDR3aa: CASSWGQMNTEAFF

j_gene: TRBJ2-3
d_gene: -
v_gene: TRBV10-3
abundance: -
CDR3nt: TGTGCCATCAGTGAGTCTGGGGCCGATACGCAGTATTTT
CDR3aa: CAISESGADTQYF

j_gene: TRBJ2-2
d_gene: -
v_gene: TRBV10-1
abundance: -
CDR3nt: TGCGCCAGCAGTCGAGACCTCGCGAGGACCGGGGAGCTGTTTTTT
CDR3aa: CASSRDLARTGELFF

j_gene: TRBJ1-3
d_gene: -
v_gene: TRBV2
abundance: -
CDR3nt: TGTGCCAGCGGGGCAGAGCCTGGAAACACCATATATTTT
CDR3aa: CASGAEPGNTIYF

j_gene: TRBJ2-5
d_gene: -
v_gene: TRBV11-2
abundance: -
CDR3nt: TGTGCCAGCAGCTTAAATAATCTGGCGGGAATAGGAGGAGAGACCCAGTACTTC
CDR3aa: CASSLNNLAGIGGETQYF

j_gene: TRBJ1-2
d_gene: TRBD1
v_gene: TRBV7-9
abundance: -
CDR3nt: TGTGCCAGCATGGGCCGGGACAGGGGGGTCTATGGCTACACCTTC
CDR3aa: CASMGRDRGVYGYTF

j_gene: TRBJ2-2
d_gene: -
v_gene: TRBV5-4
abundance: -
CDR3nt: TGTGCCAGCAAAAGGGGTTTTAACACCGGGGAGCTGTTTTTT
CDR3aa: CASKRGFNTGELFF

j_gene: TRBJ2-5
d_gene: -
v_gene: TRBV7-2
abundance: -
CDR3nt: TGTGCCAGCAGCTTAGGGGTGGGGGGAGAGACCCAGTACTTC
CDR3aa: CASSLGVGGETQYF

j_gene: TRBJ2-7
d_gene: -
v_gene: TRBV13
abundance: -
CDR3nt: TGTGCCAGCAGCTTGAGGGTTAGCTACTACGAGCAGTACTTC
CDR3aa: CASSLRVSYYEQYF

j_gene: TRBJ2-7
d_gene: -
v_gene: TRBV4-3
abundance: -
CDR3nt: TGCGCCAGCAGCCGGGGCCTGCTGGGTTCCTACGAGCAGTACTTC
CDR3aa: CASSRGLLGSYEQYF

j_gene: TRBJ2-1
d_gene: TRBD2
v_gene: TRBV13
abundance: -
CDR3nt: TGTGCCAGCAGCCTTAGCGGGGGGCCCCACAATGAGCAGTTCTTC
CDR3aa: CASSLSGGPHNEQFF

j_gene: TRBJ2-7
d_gene: TRBD2
v_gene: TRBV11-3
abundance: -
CDR3nt: TGTGCCAGCAGCTCGGGGGGCTACGAGCAGTACTTC
CDR3aa: CASSSGGYEQYF

j_gene: TRBJ2-1
d_gene: TRBD2
v_gene: TRBV6-4
abundance: -
CDR3nt: TGTGCCAGCAGTGCGGGACTAGCGGGAGATGAGCAGTTCTTC
CDR3aa: CASSAGLAGDEQFF

j_gene: TRBJ1-2
d_gene: TRBD1
v_gene: TRBV5-4
abundance: -
CDR3nt: TGTGCCAGCAGAGCGGACAGGTCTTATGGCTACACCTTC
CDR3aa: CASRADRSYGYTF

j_gene: TRBJ1-2
d_gene: TRBD1
v_gene: TRBV29-1
abundance: -
CDR3nt: TGCAGCGTTGAATCGGGGGGACAGGGGAACTATGGCTACACCTTC
CDR3aa: CSVESGGQGNYGYTF

j_gene: TRBJ1-5
d_gene: -
v_gene: TRBV7-2
abundance: few
CDR3nt: TGTGCCAGCAGCCGTGGGGACTATAGCAATCAGCCCCAGCATTTT
CDR3aa: CASSRGDYSNQPQHF

j_gene: TRBJ2-1
d_gene: TRBD2
v_gene: TRBV7-9
abundance: -
CDR3nt: TGTGCCAGCACCAAGGGTAGCGGGATTGCCAATGAGCAGTTCTTC
CDR3aa: CASTKGSGIANEQFF

j_gene: TRBJ2-2
d_gene: -
v_gene: TRBV4-1
abundance: -
CDR3nt: TGCGCCAGCAGCCTGGGGTACGGGGGAACCACGGGCACCGGGGAGCTGTTTTTT
CDR3aa: CASSLGYGGTTGTGELFF

j_gene: TRBJ2-7
d_gene: TRBD1
v_gene: TRBV5-5
abundance: -
CDR3nt: TGTGCCAGCAGCTTATCCCCGGGACAGAGAAGTAGCGAGCAGTACTTC
CDR3aa: CASSLSPGQRSSEQYF

j_gene: TRBJ2-7
d_gene: TRBD2
v_gene: TRBV2
abundance: -
CDR3nt: TGTGCCAGTAGCCCGGGGGGATTCTACGAGCAGTACTTC
CDR3aa: CASSPGGFYEQYF

j_gene: TRBJ2-7
d_gene: -
v_gene: TRBV9
abundance: -
CDR3nt: TGTGCCAGCAGCGTAGCTGGCGGGACGGCGACCTACGAGCAGTACTTC
CDR3aa: CASSVAGGTATYEQYF

j_gene: TRBJ1-2
d_gene: TRBD1
v_gene: TRBV5-8
abundance: -
CDR3nt: TGTGCCAGCAGCTCCATGGTCCGAGACAGGGTCCATGGCTACACCTTC
CDR3aa: CASSSMVRDRVHGYTF

j_gene: TRBJ1-1
d_gene: -
v_gene: TRBV6-5
abundance: -
CDR3nt: TGTGCCAGCAGCCCCCAGTGGCTTCGGGGAGCTTTCTTT
CDR3aa: CASSPQWLRGAFF

j_gene: TRBJ1-1
d_gene: TRBD1
v_gene: TRBV19
abundance: -
CDR3nt: TGTGCCAGTAGTCGAACCGGGACAGGGAACACTGAAGCTTTCTTT
CDR3aa: CASSRTGTGNTEAFF

j_gene: TRBJ1-2
d_gene: -
v_gene: TRBV30
abundance: -
CDR3nt: TGTGCCTGGAGTGTACGCCGACGGACTAAAAAGGTCAATGGCTACACCTTC
CDR3aa: CAWSVRRRTKKVNGYTF

j_gene: TRBJ1-1
d_gene: -
v_gene: TRBV4-2
abundance: few
CDR3nt: TGTGCCAGCAGCCAAGACCGACGATCCGGGATGGGCACTGAAGCTTTCTTT
CDR3aa: CASSQDRRSGMGTEAFF